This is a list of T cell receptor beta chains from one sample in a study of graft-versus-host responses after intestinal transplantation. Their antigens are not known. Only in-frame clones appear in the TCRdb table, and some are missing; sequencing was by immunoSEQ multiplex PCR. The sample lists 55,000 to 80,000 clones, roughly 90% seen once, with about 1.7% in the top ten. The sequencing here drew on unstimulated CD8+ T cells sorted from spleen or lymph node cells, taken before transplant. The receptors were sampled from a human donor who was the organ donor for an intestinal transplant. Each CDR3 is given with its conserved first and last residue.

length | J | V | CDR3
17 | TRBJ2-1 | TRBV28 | CASSLAWGTGSYNEQFF
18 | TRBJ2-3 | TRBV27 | CASSFLPPGTVTTDTQYF
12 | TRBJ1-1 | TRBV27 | CALPGRGPEAFF
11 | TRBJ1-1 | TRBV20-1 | CSEGQETEAFF
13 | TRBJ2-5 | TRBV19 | CASRGLGEGTQYF
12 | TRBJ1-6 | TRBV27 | CASSFSGSPLHF
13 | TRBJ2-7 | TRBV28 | CASSFLNRGEQYF
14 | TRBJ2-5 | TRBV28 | CASSKDRYQETQYF
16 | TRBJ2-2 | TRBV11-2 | CASSLGLAGNTGELFF
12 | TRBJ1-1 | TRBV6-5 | CASSTGKTEAFF
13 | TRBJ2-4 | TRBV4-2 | CASSQGSVNIQYF
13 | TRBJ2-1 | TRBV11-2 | CASSLRGYNEQFF
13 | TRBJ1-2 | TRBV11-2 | CASSLIGGDGYTF
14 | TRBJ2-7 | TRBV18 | CASSPPGQGYEQYF
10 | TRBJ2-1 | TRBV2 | CASSLNEQFF
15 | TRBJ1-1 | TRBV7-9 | CASSLTGPMNTEAFF
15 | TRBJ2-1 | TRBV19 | CASRKTSGRYNEQFF
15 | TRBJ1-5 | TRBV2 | CASHIGTVLNQPQHF
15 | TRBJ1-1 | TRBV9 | CASSASGDQNTEAFF
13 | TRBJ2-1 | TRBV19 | CASTGLAGEEQFF
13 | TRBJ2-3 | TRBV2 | CASSEWHTDTQYF
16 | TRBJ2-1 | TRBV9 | CASSPELREVSNEQFF
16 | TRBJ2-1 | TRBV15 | CATSRFSGRDSDEQFF
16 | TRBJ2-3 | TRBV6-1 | CASSVVVAGVEDTQYF
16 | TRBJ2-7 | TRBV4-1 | CASSQGPAGLFYEQYF
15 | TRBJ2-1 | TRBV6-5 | CASSQGQGFYNEQFF
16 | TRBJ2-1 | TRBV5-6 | CASSQGASGRENEQFF
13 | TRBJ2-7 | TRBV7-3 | CASSFGGDSEQYF
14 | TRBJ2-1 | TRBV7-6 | CASSLSGFYNEQFF
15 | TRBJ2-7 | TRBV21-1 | CASSTTPLRRYEQYF
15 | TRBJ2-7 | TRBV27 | CASSLSSGVSYEQYF
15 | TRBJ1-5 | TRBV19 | CASKRRGEFIQPQHF
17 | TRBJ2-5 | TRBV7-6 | CASSLRVGRGVQETQYF
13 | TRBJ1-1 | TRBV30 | CAWSVLRNTEAFF
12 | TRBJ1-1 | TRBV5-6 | CATEDRNTEAFF
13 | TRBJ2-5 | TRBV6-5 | CASSYNGEETQYF
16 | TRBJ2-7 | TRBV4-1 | CASSQFRAGGPWEQYF
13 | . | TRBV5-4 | CASSSGTSDEQYF
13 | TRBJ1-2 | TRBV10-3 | CAISESAKYGYTF
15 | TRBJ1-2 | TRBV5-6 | CASSTLTGEHYGYTF
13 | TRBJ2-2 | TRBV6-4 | CASSDTSTGELFF
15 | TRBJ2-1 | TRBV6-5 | CASSYTRTEWDEQFF
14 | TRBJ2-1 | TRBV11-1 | CASALASGGNEQFF
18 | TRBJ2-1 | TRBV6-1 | CASSDIGPGSGEYNEQFF
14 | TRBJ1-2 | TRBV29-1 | CSVGQAAANYGYTF
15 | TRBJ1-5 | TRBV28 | CASSARQGARQPQHF
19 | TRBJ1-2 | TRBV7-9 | CASSLTPYSQITGVYGYTF
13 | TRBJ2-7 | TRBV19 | CASSNLGADEQYF
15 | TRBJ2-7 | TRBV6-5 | CASSDGVSGVYEQYF
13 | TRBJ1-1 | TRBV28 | CASSFWTHRPAFF
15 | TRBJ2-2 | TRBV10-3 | CAIRPRRGMGGELFF
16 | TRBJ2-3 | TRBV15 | CATSRGAGLRQDTQYF
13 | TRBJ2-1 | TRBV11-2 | CASRSSGYNEQFF
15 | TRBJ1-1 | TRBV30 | CAWSLLETGNTEAFF
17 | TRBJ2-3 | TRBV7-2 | CASSLFGASVRTDTQYF